This passage covers 21 T cell receptor beta chains from one sample sequenced in a study of blood T cell repertoires in COVID-19. Generated by immunoSEQ multiplex PCR, the TCRdb table keeps only in-frame clones and is missing some. The sample holds about 220,000 clones, 85% seen once. Specimen: peripheral blood. The receptors here all came from a woman aged 70-85 years with COVID-19, enrolled during active disease.

The sample holds one count of this clone. The chain joins TRBV4-3 to TRBJ1-6, with TRBD1 as a possible D gene (6 bases). Germline loops: CDR1 LGHNA, CDR2 YSLEER. This CDR3 contains 15 residues. The V and J ends lost 0 bases and 11 bases respectively, with 14 bases between them. The CDR3 loop is CASSQDPRGGTPLHF. The DNA of the CDR3 is TGCGCCAGCAGCCAAGATCCTAGGGGGGGCACACCCCTCCACTTT.

The chain links TRBV7-3 to TRBJ2-1; D is perhaps TRBD2 (5 bases). CDR1 SGHTA and CDR2 FQGTGA come from the germline V gene. The CDR3 totals 17 residues. Trimming removed 4 bases at V and 0 bases at J, with 16 bases between. CDR3: CASSSVTNRDSYNEQFF. The CDR3 bases are TGTGCCAGCAGCTCAGTTACAAATCGGGACTCCTACAATGAGCAGTTCTTC. The full variable domain, its missing parts supplied by reference TRBV7-3 and TRBJ2-1, is GAGVSQTPSNKVTEKGKYVELRCDPISGHTALYWYRQSLGQGPEFLIYFQGTGAADDSGLPNDRFFAVRPEGSVSTLKIQRTERGDSAVYLCASSSVTNRDSYNEQFFGPGTRLTVL.

The rearrangement uses TRBV6-1 and TRBJ1-2; D unresolved. V lost 4 bases, J lost 8 bases, and 23 bases lay in between. Per the germline V gene, CDR1 is MNHNS and CDR2 is SASEGT. There are 16 residues in the CDR3. In DNA form, the CDR3 reads TGTGCCAGCAGTGTAACTTCGACATTGAATGGGTGGGGCTACACCTTC. Translation: CASSVTSTLNGWGYTF.

The chain links TRBV6-2 or TRBV6-3 to TRBJ2-1, with D possibly being TRBD1 (6 bases). The CDR3 totals 12 residues. The V gene lost 2 bases and the J gene lost 15 bases, with 14 bases spanning the gap. Germline V gives CDR1 MNHEY, CDR2 SVGEGT. The CDR3 is CASSYGGPVGFF. The CDR3 DNA reads as TGTGCCAGCAGTTACGGGGGCCCAGTCGGGTTCTTC.

The chain combines TRBV6-5 with TRBJ1-2; D might be TRBD1 (6 bases). V was shortened by 8 bases and J by 8 bases, with 18 bases between the two germline ends. This CDR3 is built from 13 residues. Germline CDR1 is MNHEY and CDR2 is SVGAGI. The CDR3 nucleotides are TGTGCCAGCTCTGCGGGGGCGTTGCGCGGCTACACCTTC. Its translation: CASSAGALRGYTF.

The V gene is TRBV9, the J gene TRBJ2-1, with D perhaps matching TRBD1 (5 bases). The ends were cut back, 2 bases at V and 2 bases at J, with 11 bases in the middle. The CDR3 is 15 amino acids. Looked up from germline, CDR1 is SGDLS and CDR2 is YYNGEE. The CDR3 bases are TGTGCCAGCAGCGTTGGGGCCGGAACCTACAATGAGCAGTTCTTC. Its translation: CASSVGAGTYNEQFF.

The rearrangement links TRBV18 to TRBJ1-4; 8 bases agree with TRBD1. Germline V gives CDR1 KGHSH, CDR2 LQKENI. Trimming removed 5 bases from V and 8 bases from J; junction bases left unmatched: 10. The CDR3 is 15 amino acids. CDR3 sequence: CASSTGQGAWEKLFF. CDR3 nucleotide sequence: TGTGCCAGCTCAACTGGGCAGGGGGCTTGGGAAAAACTGTTTTTT. Based on the CDR3 plus reference TRBV18 and TRBJ1-4, the full variable domain is NAGVMQNPRHLVRRRGQEARLRCSPMKGHSHVYWYRQLPEEGLKFMVYLQKENIIDESGMPKERFSAEFPKEGPSILRIQQVVRGDSAAYFCASSTGQGAWEKLFFGSGTQLSVL.

The genes are TRBV5-6 and TRBJ1-2; D perhaps matches TRBD1 (5 bases). In germline, CDR1 is SGHDT, CDR2 YYEEEE. The V end lost 3 bases, the J end lost 12 bases, and 24 bases lay between the germline ends. The CDR3 is made up of 15 amino acids. The CDR3: CASSWGGTEGWTNTF. The CDR3 nucleotides are TGTGCCAGCAGCTGGGGAGGGACGGAGGGTTGGACTAACACCTTC.

The V gene is TRBV18, the J gene TRBJ1-1; TRBD1 might be the D (5 bases). From germline, CDR1 is KGHSH and CDR2 LQKENI. V was shortened by 3 bases and J by 4 bases, with 15 bases between the two germline ends. CDR3 length: 15 residues. The CDR3: CASSPLAGYATEAFF. CDR3 DNA sequence: TGTGCCAGCTCACCTCTTGCAGGGTACGCCACTGAAGCTTTCTTT.

This rearrangement joins TRBV12-3 or TRBV12-4 to TRBJ2-5, with D maybe TRBD2 (6 bases). The CDR3 consists of 13 residues. The V gene lost 2 bases and the J gene lost 5 bases, with 9 bases spanning the gap. The CDR3 sequence: CASSLRSGETQYF. CDR3 coding DNA: TGTGCCAGCAGTTTACGCAGCGGGGAGACCCAGTACTTC.

The V gene is TRBV24-1, the J gene TRBJ2-5, with a tentative D call TRBD1 (6 bases). Germline V gene lookup returns CDR1 KGHDR and CDR2 SFDVKD. The CDR3 loop spans 11 amino acids. Trimming removed 3 bases from V and 12 bases from J, with 10 bases in between. The chain's CDR3 is CATSDGRQEYF. Here the CDR3 DNA reads TGTGCCACCAGTGATGGGAGACAGGAGTACTTC.

CDR3 coding DNA: TGTGCCAGCAGTTCCCGGACAGGGGGCCATTCAGGAGCTTTCTTT. Translated, it gives CASSSRTGGHSGAFF. The rearrangement uses TRBV28 and TRBJ1-1, with TRBD1 identical over 11 bases. This CDR3 comprises 15 residues. From germline, CDR1 is MDHEN and CDR2 SYDVKM. Trimming cost V 4 bases and J 10 bases; bases outside gene matches: 11.

This sequence joins TRBV5-6 and TRBJ2-3; 9 bases agree with TRBD2. CDR1 and CDR2 (germline): SGHDT, YYEEEE. The CDR3 sequence is 16 residues long. Trimming removed 4 bases from V and 8 bases from J; junction bases left unmatched: 14. The CDR3 protein is CASSLFTGTSFGTQYF. The CDR3 DNA sequence: TGTGCCAGCAGCCTTTTCACCGGGACTAGCTTTGGTACGCAGTATTTT.

On this clone: One junction end does not reproduce the germline sequence, and a read error may be involved. This rearrangement joins TRBV2 to TRBJ2-2, with D possibly matching TRBD2 (5 bases). Germline V gene lookup returns CDR1 SNHLY and CDR2 FYNNEI. This CDR3 contains 14 residues. The CDR3 DNA reads TGTGCCAGCAGCGAAGACTATTCCACCGGGGAGCTGTTTTTT. It specifies CASSEDYSTGELFF.

The chain recombines TRBV5-1 with TRBJ2-2; tentatively, D is TRBD1 (5 bases). V was clipped by 0 bases and J by 5 bases, with 17 bases between them. CDR3 length: 17 amino acids. Germline V lookup: CDR1 SGHRS, CDR2 YFSETQ. The DNA of the CDR3 is TGCGCCAGCAGCTTGGAAGGGGTTGTTGGTTTTACCGGGGAGCTGTTTTTT. This translates into CASSLEGVVGFTGELFF. Together with reference TRBV5-1 and TRBJ2-2, the CDR3 gives the full variable domain: KAGVTQTPRYLIKTRGQQVTLSCSPISGHRSVSWYQQTPGQGLQFLFEYFSETQRNKGNFPGRFSGRQFSNSRSEMNVSTLELGDSALYLCASSLEGVVGFTGELFFGEGSRLTVL.

The gene calls are TRBV7-3 and TRBJ2-1; a possible D gene is TRBD2 (7 bases). Trimming removed 2 bases from V and 12 bases from J, with 11 bases in between. The CDR3 has 12 residues. CDR1 and CDR2 from the germline V gene are SGHTA and FQGTGA. For the CDR3, the DNA is TGTGCCAGCAGCTTAGGCGGGGGCAGGCAGTTCTTC. Translation: CASSLGGGRQFF. Together with reference TRBV7-3 and TRBJ2-1, the CDR3 gives the full variable domain: GAGVSQTPSNKVTEKGKYVELRCDPISGHTALYWYRQSLGQGPEFLIYFQGTGAADDSGLPNDRFFAVRPEGSVSTLKIQRTERGDSAVYLCASSLGGGRQFFGPGTRLTVL.

This chain connects TRBV7-2 to TRBJ2-7, with 13 nucleotides matching TRBD2. CDR3 length equals 18 residues. The V gene's germline CDR1 is SGHTA and CDR2 FQGNSA. Losses at the gene ends were 5 bases for V and 2 bases for J; bases not matched to a gene: 12. The CDR3 here is CASSAGLAGATTTYEQYF. CDR3 bases: TGTGCCAGCAGCGCAGGACTAGCGGGGGCGACTACCACCTACGAGCAGTACTTC. The full variable domain, rest sourced from reference TRBV7-2 and TRBJ2-7, is GAGVSQSPSNKVTEKGKDVELRCDPISGHTALYWYRQSLGQGLEFLIYFQGNSAPDKSGLPSDRFSAERTGGSVSTLTIQRTQQEDSAVYLCASSAGLAGATTTYEQYFGPGTRLTVT.

V gene TRBV6-2 or TRBV6-3 combines with J gene TRBJ1-2; D is uncertain. From germline, CDR1 is MNHEY and CDR2 SVGEGT. Trimming shortened V by 5 bases and J by 8 bases, and 15 bases separated the two germline ends. This CDR3 is built from 13 residues. CDR3 in DNA: TGTGCCAGCAGTCTTAACCTACGGCGGGGCTACACCTTC. Translating gives CASSLNLRRGYTF.

The chain carries TRBV27 and TRBJ2-2; 10 bases match TRBD1. The CDR3 runs 16 residues. The V gene end was trimmed by 3 bases and the J gene end by 5 bases; junction bases not matched to a gene: 6. Per the germline V gene, CDR1 is MNHEY and CDR2 is SMNVEV (reference sequence). CDR3 residues: CASSLGQGPLTGELFF. In DNA form, the CDR3 reads TGTGCCAGCAGTTTGGGACAGGGGCCTTTGACCGGGGAGCTGTTTTTT.

In this sample, this clone turned up once. The J gene is TRBJ1-1, the V gene TRBV18, with a weak D call TRBD1 (6 bases). Germline values: CDR1 KGHSH, CDR2 LQKENI. This CDR3 is 14 amino acids long. The germline V and J ends were trimmed by 5 bases and 4 bases, with 14 bases remaining between them. This CDR3 is CASSRGGLGTEAFF. Here the CDR3 DNA reads TGTGCCAGCTCAAGAGGGGGTCTTGGCACTGAAGCTTTCTTT.

The gene calls are TRBV19 and TRBJ2-6; tentatively, D is TRBD1 (5 bases). Germline V lookup: CDR1 LNHDA, CDR2 SQIVND (reference sequence). The CDR3 extends over 14 amino acids. V lost 4 bases and J lost 6, with 10 bases in between. CDR3 bases: TGTGCCAGTAGTAGCGGCAGGGCGGCCAACGTCCTGACTTTC. Translation: CASSSGRAANVLTF.